A single sample is the source of the 27 T cell receptor beta chains below, sequenced in a study of siplizumab effects on memory and regulatory T cells. The protocol was immunoSEQ multiplex PCR, while the TCRdb copy is restricted to in-frame clones and leaves out a portion. The sample records 80,000 to 130,000 clones, approximately 94% being singletons. Material: Tregs sorted from blood. Source of these receptors: a human donor in good health.

The rearrangement uses TRBV7-9 and TRBJ2-5; the match to TRBD2 covers 11 bases. Germline V CDR1 and CDR2: SEHNR, FQNEAQ (reference sequence). V shed 6 bases and J 4 bases; nucleotides not matched to a gene: 7. CDR3 length: 15 residues. CDR3 amino acids: CASRTSGSNAETQYF. The DNA for the CDR3 is TGTGCCAGCAGAACTAGCGGGAGTAATGCAGAGACCCAGTACTTC.

This clone turned up a few times. The V gene is TRBV6-1, the J gene TRBJ1-2, with D maybe TRBD1 (6 bases). The germline V gene has CDR1 MNHNS and CDR2 SASEGT. CDR3 length: 14 residues. V was pared by 2 bases and J by 5 bases, with 12 bases between. The CDR3 DNA reads as TGTGCCAGCAGTGAATACTCAGGGGAGTATGGCTACACCTTC. As protein: CASSEYSGEYGYTF.

This rearrangement joins TRBV19 to TRBJ1-5; D not resolved. V lost 9 bases and J lost 0, with 15 bases in between. The V gene's germline CDR1 is LNHDA and CDR2 SQIVND (reference sequence). The CDR3 has 15 amino acids. CDR3 residues: CASKTGRNSNQPQHF. CDR3 in DNA: TGTGCCAGCAAGACCGGGAGAAATAGCAATCAGCCCCAGCATTTT.

The V call is TRBV29-1, the J call TRBJ1-1; D unresolved. Germline V gene lookup returns CDR1 SQVTM and CDR2 ANQGSEA. Trimming took off 4 bases at V and 6 bases at J, with 6 bases between the two ends. The CDR3 length is 10 residues. The DNA of the CDR3 is TGCAGCGTTGTAAGAGCTGAAGCTTTCTTT. It codes for CSVVRAEAFF.

The CDR3, as DNA: TGTGCCAGTAGTACGCACCCTTCCCGCAATGAGCAGTTCTTC. Translating gives CASSTHPSRNEQFF. The genes are TRBV19 and TRBJ2-1, with no clear D. V shed 4 bases and J shed 6 bases, with 13 bases lying between them. The germline V gene has CDR1 LNHDA and CDR2 SQIVND (reference sequence). The CDR3 covers 14 residues.

The chain recombines TRBV18 with TRBJ1-3, with TRBD1 matching 9 bases. The length of the CDR3 is 16 residues. V shed 5 bases, J shed 2 bases, and the junction held 7 bases outside the gene matches. Germline V gene data show CDR1 as KGHSH and CDR2 as LQKENI. The DNA for the CDR3 is TGTGCCAGCTCATCCGGCTGGGACAGGGCTGGAAACACCATATATTTT. This translates into CASSSGWDRAGNTIYF.

The J gene is TRBJ2-5, the V gene TRBV5-6, with a tentative D call TRBD2 (6 bases). Germline V lookup: CDR1 SGHDT, CDR2 YYEEEE. Trimming removed 4 bases at V and 7 bases at J, with 14 bases between. The CDR3 contains 13 residues. The CDR3: CASSPAGFWTQYF. For the CDR3, the DNA is TGTGCCAGCAGCCCAGCGGGTTTTTGGACCCAGTACTTC. The complete variable domain, with remaining parts taken from reference TRBV5-6 and TRBJ2-5, reads DAGVTQSPTHLIKTRGQQVTLRCSPKSGHDTVSWYQQALGQGPQFIFQYYEEEERQRGNFPDRFSGHQFPNYSSELNVNALLLGDSALYLCASSPAGFWTQYFGPGTRLLVL.

The chain combines TRBV7-2 with TRBJ2-5; D uncertain. This CDR3 is 11 amino acids long. V lost 2 bases and J lost 2, with 0 bases in between. Per germline, CDR1 SGHTA and CDR2 FQGNSA. The CDR3 region has the DNA TGTGCCAGCAGCTTACAAGAGACCCAGTACTTC. Its translation: CASSLQETQYF.

The chain joins TRBV28 to TRBJ1-1; 9 nucleotides agree with TRBD1. This CDR3 is built from 14 residues. Germline values: CDR1 MDHEN, CDR2 SYDVKM. The V gene end was trimmed by 7 bases and the J gene end by 6 bases; junction bases not matched to a gene: 9. The CDR3 DNA sequence: TGTGCCAGCACCTGGGACAGGGTAAGGTCTGAAGCTTTCTTT. Amino acids: CASTWDRVRSEAFF.

V is TRBV15 and J is TRBJ1-2, with a weak D call TRBD1 (5 bases). The CDR3 sequence is 17 residues long. V was clipped by 0 bases and J by 4 bases, with 18 bases between them. Germline V gives CDR1 LNHNV, CDR2 YYDKDF (reference sequence). CDR3 residues: CATSRDRFGGRLYGYTF. The CDR3 nucleotides read TGTGCCACCAGCAGAGATCGTTTCGGGGGGAGACTCTATGGCTACACCTTC.

The rearrangement joins TRBV19 to TRBJ2-5, with a weak D call TRBD2 (5 bases). Trimming cost V 3 bases and J 5 bases, with 22 bases left between them. CDR3 size: 17 residues. The germline V gene has CDR1 LNHDA and CDR2 SQIVND (reference sequence). CDR3 region: CASSIFLSDGKRETQYF. CDR3 bases: TGTGCCAGTAGTATCTTTCTATCGGACGGGAAGAGGGAGACCCAGTACTTC. Full variable domain (outside the CDR3, taken from reference TRBV19 and TRBJ2-5): DGGITQSPKYLFRKEGQNVTLSCEQNLNHDAMYWYRQDPGQGLRLIYYSQIVNDFQKGDIAEGYSVSREKKESFPLTVTSAQKNPTAFYLCASSIFLSDGKRETQYFGPGTRLLVL.

The chain has TRBV19 and TRBJ2-1; D is ambiguous. Germline CDR1 is LNHDA and CDR2 is SQIVND (reference sequence). This CDR3 has 14 amino acids. The V end lost 4 bases, the J end lost 5 bases, and 12 bases lay between the germline ends. CDR3 nucleotides: TGTGCCAGTAGTACCTTAGTGGGGAACAATGAGCAGTTCTTC. This encodes CASSTLVGNNEQFF.

The V and J genes are TRBV5-4 and TRBJ2-7; D gene unclear. This CDR3 has 13 residues. Trimming removed 1 base from V and 0 bases from J, with 5 bases in between. Per the germline V gene, CDR1 is SGHNT and CDR2 is YYREEE (reference sequence). CDR3 coding DNA: TGTGCCAGCAGCTTGCCGACCTCCTACGAGCAGTACTTC. This gives the protein CASSLPTSYEQYF.

This chain links TRBV19 with TRBJ2-1; 11 bases are a match to TRBD2. The CDR3 length is 14 residues. The V and J ends lost 4 bases and 14 bases, in that order; junction bases with no gene match: 10. In germline, CDR1 is LNHDA, CDR2 SQIVND (reference sequence). The CDR3 DNA follows: TGTGCCAGTAGTACCGGACTAGCGGGCCCCCAGGAGTTCTTC. It translates to CASSTGLAGPQEFF. Using reference TRBV19 and TRBJ2-1 for the parts outside the CDR3, the full variable domain is DGGITQSPKYLFRKEGQNVTLSCEQNLNHDAMYWYRQDPGQGLRLIYYSQIVNDFQKGDIAEGYSVSREKKESFPLTVTSAQKNPTAFYLCASSTGLAGPQEFFGPGTRLTVL.

The genes are TRBV7-2 and TRBJ2-7; D is tentatively TRBD1 or TRBD2 (5 bases each). The CDR3 extends over 15 amino acids. V dropped 5 bases and J dropped 2 bases, with 16 bases sitting between them. Germline V gene lookup returns CDR1 SGHTA and CDR2 FQGNSA. The CDR3 region is CASSRQGAGAYEQYF. The CDR3 nucleotides read TGTGCCAGCAGCCGTCAGGGAGCAGGAGCCTACGAGCAGTACTTC.

This clone appeared once. This sample includes further DNA sequences coding for the same CDR3. The chain couples TRBV5-5 to TRBJ1-2, with D uncertain. This CDR3 has 11 amino acids. Germline-derived CDR1 and CDR2 are SGHKS and YYEKEE (reference sequence). Trimming left V 2 bases short and J 2 bases short, with 1 base between. The CDR3 region has the DNA TGTGCCAGCAGCTTAAACTATGGCTACACCTTC. It encodes CASSLNYGYTF.

V gene TRBV5-1 combines with J gene TRBJ2-2; no reliable D call. This CDR3 is built from 16 residues. Per the germline V gene, CDR1 is SGHRS and CDR2 is YFSETQ. Trimming left V 5 bases short and J 1 base short, with 15 bases between. The CDR3 DNA follows: TGCGCCAGCAGTCCTCAAAATCCACGGAACACCGGGGAGCTGTTTTTT. Translated: CASSPQNPRNTGELFF.

The chain has TRBV25-1 and TRBJ1-2; TRBD1 matches 7 bases. The CDR3 length is 15 residues. CDR1 is MGHDK, CDR2 SYGVNS, per germline. V lost 3 bases, J lost 8 bases, and 12 bases stayed unmatched. The CDR3, as DNA: TGTGCCAGCAGTGAGCACAGGGGTGACCTCTCCGGCTACACCTTC. This codes for CASSEHRGDLSGYTF.

The chain uses TRBV5-4 and TRBJ1-2; possibly TRBD1 for D (5 bases). There are 16 residues in the CDR3. CDR1 is SGHNT and CDR2 is YYREEE in the germline V gene (reference sequence). The ends were cut back, 4 bases at V and 3 bases at J, with 19 bases in the middle. The CDR3 reads CASSRSRGQGHYGYTF. The CDR3 DNA follows: TGTGCCAGCAGCCGATCTAGGGGCCAGGGTCACTATGGCTACACCTTC.

The V and J genes are TRBV18 and TRBJ2-7, with 11 bases matching TRBD2. This CDR3 has 15 residues. From germline, CDR1 is KGHSH and CDR2 LQKENI. V shed 2 bases, J shed 4 bases, and the junction held 4 bases outside the gene matches. This CDR3 is CASSPTSGSTYEQYF. The CDR3 nucleotides are TGTGCCAGCTCACCAACTAGCGGGAGTACATACGAGCAGTACTTC.

V usage is TRBV6-1 and J usage is TRBJ2-7; 7 positions agree with TRBD1. The junction had 4 bases not matched to a gene; V was cut back by 2 bases and J by 3 bases. Germline V CDR1 and CDR2: MNHNS, SASEGT. The CDR3 is 14 amino acids. The CDR3 loop is CASSEYRTGYEQYF. The DNA of the CDR3 is TGTGCCAGCAGTGAATATCGGACAGGCTACGAGCAGTACTTC.

Turning to this clone: Other DNA sequences of this sample code for an identical CDR3. The gene calls are TRBV6-5 and TRBJ2-3; D unresolved. Germline-derived CDR1 and CDR2 are MNHEY and SVGAGI. The CDR3 covers 11 residues. Between the trimmed V and J ends, which lost 6 bases and 5 bases, there was a span of 6 bases. As DNA, the CDR3 is TGTGCCAGCAGCAGAGGAGATACGCAGTATTTT. Translated: CASSRGDTQYF.

The V and J genes are TRBV5-1 and TRBJ2-6; 9 bases map to TRBD2. The CDR3 is 20 residues long. Losses at the gene ends were 1 base for V and 1 base for J; bases not matched to a gene: 12. Germline V lookup: CDR1 SGHRS, CDR2 YFSETQ. CDR3 nucleotide sequence: TGCGCCAGCAGCTTGAATCGGGCGGGAGGGCCTGGTTCTGGGGCCAACGTCCTGACTTTC. Protein sequence: CASSLNRAGGPGSGANVLTF.

The V and J genes are TRBV9 and TRBJ2-3, with D hard to call. Trimming took 0 bases from V and 1 from J, leaving 6 bases between them. The germline gives CDR1 SGDLS, CDR2 YYNGEE. CDR3 length equals 14 residues. CDR3 sequence (DNA): TGTGCCAGCAGCGTAGATTGGGGCACAGATACGCAGTATTTT. The encoded protein is CASSVDWGTDTQYF. The entire variable domain, with the rest obtained from reference TRBV9 and TRBJ2-3, is as follows: DSGVTQTPKHLITATGQRVTLRCSPRSGDLSVYWYQQSLDQGLQFLIQYYNGEERAKGNILERFSAQQFPDLHSELNLSSLELGDSALYFCASSVDWGTDTQYFGPGTRLTVL.

The genes are TRBV6-6 and TRBJ1-2, with no clear D. CDR1 is MNHNY and CDR2 is SVGAGI in the germline V gene (reference sequence). There are 13 residues in the CDR3. The V and J ends lost 2 bases and 4 bases respectively, with 8 bases between them. The CDR3 DNA reads as TGTGCCAGCAGTTACGTGGGGTTCTATGGCTACACCTTC. Its translation is CASSYVGFYGYTF.

The chain joins TRBV7-9 to TRBJ2-2; D is possibly TRBD2 (5 bases). Trimming took off 3 bases at V and 3 bases at J, with 8 bases between the two ends. There are 14 residues in the CDR3. Germline CDR1 SEHNR, CDR2 FQNEAQ (reference sequence). In nucleotides, the CDR3 is TGTGCCAGCAGCTTCACGGGGTACACCGGGGAGCTGTTTTTT. It encodes CASSFTGYTGELFF.

This chain joins TRBV18 and TRBJ2-3; D not resolved. This CDR3 spans 16 amino acids. Per the germline V gene, CDR1 is KGHSH and CDR2 is LQKENI. Trimming removed 3 bases at V and 2 bases at J, with 15 bases between. The CDR3 sequence is CASSPSSYLFTDTQYF. The CDR3 nucleotides are TGTGCCAGCTCACCTTCCAGCTACCTCTTCACAGATACGCAGTATTTT.